Following are 8 T cell receptor beta chains from one sample sequenced in a study of regulatory T cells in long-lasting Graves disease. In building TCR beta libraries, iRepertoire HTBI primers were used together with Arm-PCR of CDR3 regions. Each CDR3 protein is one row after TCRdb ran MiXCR on the multiplex PCR reads. The repertoire has more than 300,000 distinct CDR3 sequences, 15% to 19% of them found once; the top ten carry 22%. As for time point: newly diagnosed GD, antithyroid drugs for less than 3 months. PBMCs provided the RNA from which the TCR library was made. This material consisted of peripheral blood mononuclear cells (PBMCs), taken at new diagnosis, from a patient treated with antithyroid drugs. The receptors were sampled from a female donor with Graves disease.

The chain carries TRBV9 and TRBJ2-7, with D perhaps TRBD2 (8 bases). Germline CDR1 is SGDLS and CDR2 is YYNGEE. The CDR3 has 16 amino acids. Trimming cost V 4 bases and J 6 bases, with 23 bases left between them. The CDR3 sequence is CASSPGGDSGGAEQYF. In DNA, the CDR3 is TGTGCCAGCAGCCCCGGGGGGGACAGTGGCGGGGCCGAGCAGTACTTC.

In its sample, this clonotype was seen many times. J is TRBJ1-1 and V is TRBV12-3 or TRBV12-4; D is unresolved. CDR3 length equals 13 residues. V lost 6 bases and J 4 bases, leaving 12 bases between the germline ends. This chain's CDR3 is CASSFAGSTEAFF. The CDR3 DNA is TGTGCCAGCAGCTTCGCAGGATCCACTGAAGCTTTCTTT.

This clonotype was counted ten times or more. V is TRBV20-1 and J is TRBJ2-5; D assignment may be TRBD1 or TRBD2 (6 bases each). Germline V gene data show CDR1 as DFQATT and CDR2 as SNEGSKA (reference sequence). The CDR3 has 14 residues. The V gene lost 5 bases and the J gene lost 5 bases, with 18 bases spanning the gap. This chain's CDR3 is CSAAGASGGETQYF. CDR3 nucleotides: TGCAGTGCTGCAGGGGCGTCCGGAGGGGAGACCCAGTACTTC.

The chain uses TRBV6-4 and TRBJ2-1; 12 positions agree with TRBD2. Trimming cost V 4 bases and J 4 bases; bases outside gene matches: 5. Germline-derived CDR1 and CDR2 are MRHNA and SNTAGT. CDR3 length equals 16 residues. CDR3 sequence reads: CASSASGGALYNEQFF. Written as DNA, the CDR3 is TGTGCCAGCAGTGCTAGCGGGGGGGCTTTATACAATGAGCAGTTCTTC.

This clonotype showed up just once. The chain is built from TRBV27 and TRBJ1-4; 8 bases map to TRBD1. This CDR3 is built from 14 residues. V gave up 6 bases and J gave up 14 bases; unmatched junction bases: 14. Germline V gene data show CDR1 as MNHEY and CDR2 as SMNVEV (reference sequence). CDR3 DNA: TGTGCCAGCAGCCTCGGGACAGGATGGGGTCGGCTGTTTTTT. This codes for CASSLGTGWGRLFF. Complete variable domain (other parts from reference TRBV27 and TRBJ1-4): EAQVTQNPRYLITVTGKKLTVTCSQNMNHEYMSWYRQDPGLGLRQIYYSMNVEVTDKGDVPEGYKVSRKEKRNFPLILESPSPNQTSLYFCASSLGTGWGRLFFGSGTQLSVL.

DNA for the CDR3: TGTGCCAGCCGAGCGGGAGGGGTCGACGAGCAGTACTTC. Its translation: CASRAGGVDEQYF. The chain is built from TRBV12-3 or TRBV12-4 and TRBJ2-7, with 10 bases lining up with TRBD2. V dropped 8 bases and J dropped 5; count of bases not matched to a gene: 6. This CDR3 contains 13 residues.

This clonotype was seen many times. The chain is built from TRBV28 and TRBJ1-2; 7 bases line up with TRBD1. V trimming: 5 bases; J trimming: 7 bases; junction bases outside the gene matches: 7. The CDR3 is 13 residues long. Germline CDR1 is MDHEN and CDR2 is SYDVKM. The CDR3 here is CASSVSGGAGYTF. The CDR3 DNA follows: TGTGCCAGCAGTGTCTCAGGGGGGGCTGGCTACACCTTC.

This clonotype showed up many times. V usage is TRBV11-2 and J usage is TRBJ1-1; weak D call: TRBD1 (6 bases). The V end was cut by 1 base, the J end by 3 bases, with 18 bases between. The CDR3 has 17 amino acids. CDR1 and CDR2 (germline): SGHAT, FQNNGV. As DNA, the CDR3 is TGTGCCAGCAGCTTAGTTCTCGGCCAGGAGGGGGACACTGAAGCTTTCTTT. It yields the protein CASSLVLGQEGDTEAFF.